This TCR beta chain was retrieved from a study of control samples from healthy donors and cancer patients. The length of the CDR3 is 17 residues. The V and J ends lost 0 bases and 4 bases respectively, with 14 bases between them. CDR1 SGDLS and CDR2 YYNGEE come from the germline V gene. The assay was immunoSEQ multiplex PCR, and TCRdb's table has in-frame clones only and misses some. The table lists tens of thousands of clones, roughly 90% of them singletons. This chain joins TRBV9 and TRBJ2-6; D unclear. The sequenced sample consisted of PBMCs. The origin of this receptor is a woman aged 60-70 years with head and neck cancer. CDR3 protein: CASSVDPRTLGANVLTF. The CDR3 DNA is TGTGCCAGCAGCGTAGACCCCCGCACTCTGGGGGCCAACGTCCTGACTTTC.